This T cell receptor beta chain was retrieved from a study of cytotoxic CD8 clonotypes in ibrutinib-treated CLL. Study-level background: IGHV unmutated 17 to 18; relapsed/refractory approximately 10; treatment-naive roughly 15. Study results and caveats: Clonality, elevated at ibrutinib response, dropped back toward baseline at progression.

In its sample, this clone is medium-sized. Its antigen is not identified. Other DNA sequences in the sample encode the same CDR3. V gave up 0 bases and J gave up 4 bases, with 7 bases separating them. This CDR3 has 13 amino acids. CDR1 SGHRS and CDR2 YFSETQ come from the germline V gene. Only in-frame clones appear in the TCRdb table, and some are missing; sequencing was by immunoSEQ multiplex PCR. This sample has about 200,000 clones, with roughly 65% found just once. About 2 micrograms of genomic DNA (from cryopreserved PBMCs) were used for TCR beta libraries. The chain links TRBV5-1 to TRBJ1-2; weak D call: TRBD1 (5 bases). This specimen was PBMCs, taken after 12 months of ibrutinib treatment. The source of this sequence is a human donor with chronic lymphocytic leukemia. The CDR3: CASSLDGGYGYTF. The CDR3, as DNA: TGCGCCAGCAGCTTGGACGGGGGCTATGGCTACACCTTC.